This is a list of T cell receptor beta chains from one sample in a study of T cells expressing NK-cell markers. Using the 5' RACE reads, TCRdb records one entry per CDR3 protein without DNA. The listing contains hundreds of thousands of distinct CDR3 sequences. The sample consisted of blood T cells: a sorted CD56 or NKG2C T cell subset, CD4+ or CD8+ T cells, or bulk PBMC T cells (not recorded which). Receptors were obtained from a woman between 18 and 70 years old in good health. Both conserved end residues are part of each CDR3. Fields, in order: J gene, V gene, CDR3 protein.

>TRBJ2-1|TRBV4-1
CASSQGGAGESSYNEQFF
>TRBJ2-1|TRBV29-1
CSVEGRNEQFF
>TRBJ2-3|TRBV7-2
CASSPYNDGTDTQYF
>TRBJ2-4|TRBV29-1
CSVSRDANIQYF
>TRBJ1-5|TRBV27
CASRSRAVVGQPQHF
>TRBJ2-5|TRBV6-5
CASSYRLAGPKETQYF
>TRBJ2-4|TRBV7-9
CASSHWTDEMKNIQYF
>TRBJ2-3|TRBV12-3/TRBV12-4
CASSLGDGALADTQYF
>TRBJ1-4|TRBV7-6
CASSPWKGATNEKLFF
>TRBJ1-1|TRBV7-9
CASSSKRQGMNTEAFF
>TRBJ1-1|TRBV25-1
CASSEPGVPEREAFF
>TRBJ1-1|TRBV7-9
CASSFVPQGNSEAFF
>TRBJ1-4|TRBV20-1
CSARSPLAGEKLFF
>TRBJ2-2|TRBV7-2
CASSKANTGELFF
>TRBJ2-1|TRBV9
CASSVAPSGSIGEQFF
>TRBJ2-3|TRBV7-8
CASSLGAPSTDTQYF
>TRBJ2-7|TRBV7-2
CASSLDLTGGAFKQYF
>TRBJ2-2|TRBV20-1
CSAPGARTNTGELFF
>TRBJ1-2|TRBV29-1
CSVSRDGNNYGYTF
>TRBJ2-5|TRBV30
CAWSVGGTQETQYF